The clone carrying this T cell receptor (beta chain) was seen repeatedly, ten times or more. This record comes from a study of regulatory T cells in long-lasting Graves disease. The time point is: newly diagnosed GD, antithyroid drugs for less than 3 months. PBMC RNA was the source of the TCR library. Researchers made TCR beta libraries by using iRepertoire HTBI primers and running Arm-PCR on CDR3 regions. TCRdb reprocessed the multiplex PCR reads with MiXCR, giving one entry per CDR3 protein. The sample consists of hundreds of thousands of distinct CDR3 sequences, approximately 16% of them appearing once. The ends were cut back, 2 bases at V and 10 bases at J, with 9 bases in the middle. The CDR3 sequence is 13 residues long. These sequences were also reported in another study, on T cells in Graves' hyperthyroidism and ophthalmopathy. That work contributes: Hyperthyroidism in the patients, aged 18 to 65, was newly diagnosed and under 2 months in duration. HTBI primers drove first-round RT-PCR of the TCR CDR3.

This TCR was sampled from a man aged 35-49 years with Graves disease. The sample in question was peripheral blood mononuclear cells (PBMCs), obtained at new diagnosis, from a patient treated with antithyroid drugs. The rearrangement uses TRBV12-3 or TRBV12-4 and TRBJ1-6; D not certain. DNA for the CDR3: TGTGCCAGCAGTTTAATCTCAGACTCACCCCTCCACTTT. This gives the protein CASSLISDSPLHF.